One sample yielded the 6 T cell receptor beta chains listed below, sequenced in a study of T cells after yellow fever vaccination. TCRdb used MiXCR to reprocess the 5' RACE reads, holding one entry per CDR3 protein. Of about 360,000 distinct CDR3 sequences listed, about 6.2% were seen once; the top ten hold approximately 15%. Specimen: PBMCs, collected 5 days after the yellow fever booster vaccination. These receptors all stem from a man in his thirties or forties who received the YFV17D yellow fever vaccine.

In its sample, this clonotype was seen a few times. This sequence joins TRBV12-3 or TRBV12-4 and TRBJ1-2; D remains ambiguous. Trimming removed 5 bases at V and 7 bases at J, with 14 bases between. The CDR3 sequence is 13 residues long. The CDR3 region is CASSLSTRGGYTF. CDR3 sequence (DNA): TGTGCCAGCAGTCTCTCCACCAGAGGTGGCTACACCTTC.

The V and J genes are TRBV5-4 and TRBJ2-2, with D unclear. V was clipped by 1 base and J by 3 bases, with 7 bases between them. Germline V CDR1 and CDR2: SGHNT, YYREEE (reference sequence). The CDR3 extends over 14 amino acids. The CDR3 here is CASSLSSHTGELFF. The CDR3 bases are TGTGCCAGCAGCTTGAGCTCCCACACCGGGGAGCTGTTTTTT. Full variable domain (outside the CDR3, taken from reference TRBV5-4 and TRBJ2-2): ETGVTQSPTHLIKTRGQQVTLRCSSQSGHNTVSWYQQALGQGPQFIFQYYREEENGRGNFPPRFSGLQFPNYSSELNVNALELDDSALYLCASSLSSHTGELFFGEGSRLTVL.

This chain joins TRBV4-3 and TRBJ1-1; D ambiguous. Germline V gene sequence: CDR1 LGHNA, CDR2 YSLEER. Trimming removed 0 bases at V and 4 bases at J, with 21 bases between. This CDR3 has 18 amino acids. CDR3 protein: CASSQDIPRGMLVTEAFF. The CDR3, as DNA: TGCGCCAGCAGCCAAGACATTCCCAGAGGGATGCTGGTCACTGAAGCTTTCTTT.

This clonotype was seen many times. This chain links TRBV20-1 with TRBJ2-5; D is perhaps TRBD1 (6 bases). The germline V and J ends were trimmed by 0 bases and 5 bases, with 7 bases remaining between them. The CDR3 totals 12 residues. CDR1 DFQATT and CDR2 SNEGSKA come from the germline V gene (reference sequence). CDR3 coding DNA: TGCAGTGCTAGAGACACAGGGGAGACCCAGTACTTC. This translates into CSARDTGETQYF.

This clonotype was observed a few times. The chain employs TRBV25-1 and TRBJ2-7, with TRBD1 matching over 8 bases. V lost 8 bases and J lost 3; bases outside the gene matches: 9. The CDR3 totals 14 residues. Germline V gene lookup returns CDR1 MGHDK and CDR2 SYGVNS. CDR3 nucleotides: TGTGCCAGCCGAGACAGGGGCGGGCTCTACGAGCAGTACTTC. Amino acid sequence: CASRDRGGLYEQYF.

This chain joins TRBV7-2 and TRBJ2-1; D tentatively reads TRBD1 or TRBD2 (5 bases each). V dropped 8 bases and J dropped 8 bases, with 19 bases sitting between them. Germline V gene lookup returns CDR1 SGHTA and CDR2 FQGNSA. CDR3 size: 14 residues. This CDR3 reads CASGRDAFGDEQFF. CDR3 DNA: TGTGCCAGCGGCCGGGACGCCTTTGGGGATGAGCAGTTCTTC.